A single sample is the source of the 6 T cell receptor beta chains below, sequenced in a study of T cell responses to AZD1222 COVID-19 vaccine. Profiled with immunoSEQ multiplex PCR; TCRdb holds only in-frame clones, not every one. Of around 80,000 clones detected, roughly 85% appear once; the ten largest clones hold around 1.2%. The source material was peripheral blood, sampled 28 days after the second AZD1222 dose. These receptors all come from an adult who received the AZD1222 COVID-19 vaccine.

The CDR3 here is CASRKPGTDYTEAFF. Written as DNA, the CDR3 is TGCGCCAGCCGTAAACCCGGGACAGACTACACTGAAGCTTTCTTT. This chain uses TRBV5-1 with TRBJ1-1; 7 bases map to TRBD1. V gave up 7 bases and J gave up 3 bases; unmatched junction bases: 12. The CDR3 totals 15 residues. Germline values: CDR1 SGHRS, CDR2 YFSETQ.

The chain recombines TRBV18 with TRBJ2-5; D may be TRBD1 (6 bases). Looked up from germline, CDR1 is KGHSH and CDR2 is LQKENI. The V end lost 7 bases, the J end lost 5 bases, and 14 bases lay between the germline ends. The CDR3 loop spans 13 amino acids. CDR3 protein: CASCSGTKETQYF. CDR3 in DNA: TGTGCCAGCTGCTCCGGGACAAAGGAGACCCAGTACTTC.

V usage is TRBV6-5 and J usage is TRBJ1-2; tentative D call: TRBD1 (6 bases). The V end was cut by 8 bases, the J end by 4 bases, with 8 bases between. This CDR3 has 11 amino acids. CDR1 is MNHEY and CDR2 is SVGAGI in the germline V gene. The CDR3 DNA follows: TGTGCCAGCCAGACAGGCTATGGCTACACCTTC. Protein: CASQTGYGYTF.

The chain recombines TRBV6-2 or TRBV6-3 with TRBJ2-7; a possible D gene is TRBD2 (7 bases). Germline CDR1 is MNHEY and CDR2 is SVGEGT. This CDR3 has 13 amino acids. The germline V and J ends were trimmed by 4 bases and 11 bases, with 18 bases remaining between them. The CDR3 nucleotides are TGTGCCAGCAGTTCGGGGGCGGGAGTGCCGGAGTACTTC. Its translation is CASSSGAGVPEYF.

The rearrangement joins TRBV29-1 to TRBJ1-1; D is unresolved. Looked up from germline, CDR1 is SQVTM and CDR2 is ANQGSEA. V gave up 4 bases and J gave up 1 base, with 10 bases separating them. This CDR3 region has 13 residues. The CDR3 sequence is CSVGYGSNTEAFF. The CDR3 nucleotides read TGCAGCGTTGGGTACGGGTCGAACACTGAAGCTTTCTTT. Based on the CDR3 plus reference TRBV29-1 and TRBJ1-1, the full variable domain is SAVISQKPSRDICQRGTSLTIQCQVDSQVTMMFWYRQQPGQSLTLIATANQGSEATYESGFVIDKFPISRPNLTFSTLTVSNMSPEDSSIYLCSVGYGSNTEAFFGQGTRLTVV.

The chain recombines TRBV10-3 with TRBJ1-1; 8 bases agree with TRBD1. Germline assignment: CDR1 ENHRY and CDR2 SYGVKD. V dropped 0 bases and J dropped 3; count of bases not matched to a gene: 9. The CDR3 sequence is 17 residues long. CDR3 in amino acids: CAISESGQGAGDTEAFF. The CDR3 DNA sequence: TGTGCCATCAGTGAGTCGGGGCAGGGGGCTGGGGACACTGAAGCTTTCTTT.